This is a list of T cell receptor beta chains from one sample in a study of blood T cell repertoires in COVID-19. Produced via immunoSEQ multiplex PCR; TCRdb's table is partial and in-frame only. Altogether 53,000 or so clones are present, over 70% being singletons, with the ten largest covering around 14%. Material for sequencing was peripheral blood. These receptors were obtained from a human donor with active or convalescent COVID-19. The donor label of this sample is uncertain. Each CDR3 is given with its conserved first and last residue. The D gene is left open where the match is weak. The size of a clone is reported for some rows only, either as once, few or many, or as a class for expanded clones.

size,length,V,J,D,DNA,CDR3
-,14,TRBV6-5,TRBJ1-6,-,TGTGCCAGCAGTTACTCGTCATCTCGGTCACCCCTCCACTTT,CASSYSSSRSPLHF
-,14,TRBV11-2,TRBJ2-5,-,TGTGCCAGCAGCCCCAGGCAGGGGCAAGAGACCCAGTACTTC,CASSPRQGQETQYF
-,13,TRBV30,TRBJ1-2,-,TGTGCCTGGAGGCGCAGCGTTAACTATGGCTACACCTTC,CAWRRSVNYGYTF
-,11,TRBV7-8,TRBJ2-3,-,TGTGCCGGGCTGGAGGCAGATACGCAGTATTTT,CAGLEADTQYF
-,18,TRBV4-3,TRBJ2-1,TRBD2,TGCGCCAGCAGCCCTATTCTTCCGGGACTAGGTTTTAACAATGAGCAGTTCTTC,CASSPILPGLGFNNEQFF
-,14,TRBV6-5,TRBJ2-1,-,TGTGCCAGCAGTTACAGGGTTCAGGGCCATGAGCAGTTCTTC,CASSYRVQGHEQFF
-,16,TRBV18,TRBJ2-3,TRBD2,TGTGCCAGCTCACCGTCTAGCGGTGCCGTCACAGATACGCAGTATTTT,CASSPSSGAVTDTQYF
few,12,TRBV11-1,TRBJ2-3,-,TGTGCCAGCAGCTTAGGGCGGGATACGCAGTATTTT,CASSLGRDTQYF
once,17,TRBV19,TRBJ2-7,TRBD1,TGTGCCAGTAGTATACAGGGACCGACAGGGGTTCTCTACGAGCAGTACTTC,CASSIQGPTGVLYEQYF
few,14,TRBV7-9,TRBJ1-5,-,TGTGCCAGCAGCCCCGGGAGTTGGAATCAGCCCCAGCATTTT,CASSPGSWNQPQHF
few,14,TRBV5-1,TRBJ1-1,TRBD1,TGCGCCAGCGGAGACACAGGGGGTACCACTGAAGCTTTCTTT,CASGDTGGTTEAFF
-,12,TRBV5-1,TRBJ1-1,-,TGCGCCAGCAGCTTTGACATCACTGAAGCTTTCTTT,CASSFDITEAFF